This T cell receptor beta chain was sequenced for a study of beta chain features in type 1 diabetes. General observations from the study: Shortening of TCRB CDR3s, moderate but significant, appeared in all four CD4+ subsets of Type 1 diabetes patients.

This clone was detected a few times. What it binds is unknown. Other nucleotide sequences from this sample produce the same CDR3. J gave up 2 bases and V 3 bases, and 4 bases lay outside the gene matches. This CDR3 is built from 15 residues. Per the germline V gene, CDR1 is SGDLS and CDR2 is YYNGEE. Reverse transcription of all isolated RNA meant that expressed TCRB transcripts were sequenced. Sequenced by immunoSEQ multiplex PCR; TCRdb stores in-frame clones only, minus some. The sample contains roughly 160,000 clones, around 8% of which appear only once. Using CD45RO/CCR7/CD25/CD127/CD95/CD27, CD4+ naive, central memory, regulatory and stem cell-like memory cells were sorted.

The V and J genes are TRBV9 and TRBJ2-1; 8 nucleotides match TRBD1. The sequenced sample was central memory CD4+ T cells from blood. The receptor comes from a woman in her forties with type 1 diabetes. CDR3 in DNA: TGTGCCAGCAGCGCGACAGGGGAAACCTACAATGAGCAGTTCTTC. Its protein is CASSATGETYNEQFF.